This T cell receptor beta chain is from a study of T cells in Graves' hyperthyroidism and ophthalmopathy. General study findings and limits: Ophthalmopathy stood apart from stable hyperthyroidism in a 13 V-J model.

Amplification targeted TCR beta CDR3 regions from RNA transcripts. The HTBI primer set was used in a first-round RT-PCR of the TCR CDR3. TCRdb re-called the multiplex PCR reads through MiXCR, storing one row per CDR3 protein. The sample shows a few hundred thousand distinct CDR3 sequences, just under 25% of them seen only once. In the case of this clonotype: Its antigen is still unknown.

In germline, CDR1 is SNHLY, CDR2 FYNNEI. This CDR3 has 11 residues. Trimming stripped 7 bases from V and 8 bases from J, with 11 bases between. The sequenced material came from blood. This clonotype was sampled from a man aged 50-60 years with Graves' hyperthyroidism. The chain carries TRBV2 and TRBJ1-2, with no clear D. CDR3 in amino acids: CASTSQIGYTF. The CDR3 DNA is TGTGCCAGCACCAGCCAGATAGGCTACACCTTC.